This TCR beta chain came from a study of blood T cell repertoires in COVID-19 (dated by TCRdb to 2018 to 2021). At the level of the whole study: Samples covering the acute and convalescent phases of COVID-19 were provided by collaborators in the United States, Italy and Spain. The repertoires were made available in a free public database intended to serve as a resource for research on the immune response to SARS-CoV-2. The sample metadata nearly always contained a de-identified subject ID, COVID-19 status, age in years and sex. The samples were drawn from two sources: the first 160 participants of the ongoing ImmuneRACE study, and 1,000 to 1,500 subjects contributed by 6 global collaborators. The dataset comprised deeply sampled blood TCRbeta repertoires from subjects exposed to, actively infected with, or recovered from COVID-19. The prospective study material was composed of cDNA or gDNA derived from T cells, B-cell-depleted T cells, or PBMCs. Where available, HLA class I and class II types were taken from metadata supplied by the sample provider and were not determined by assay-based typing.

One collaborating source in Seattle enrolled patients while the patients were actively infected and followed the patients over time throughout the course of disease. The collaborating institutions used their own protocols to collect whole blood in K2EDTA tubes. For TCRbeta analysis, collaborators shipped samples in one of three forms: frozen whole blood, isolated PBMCs, or DNA extracted from either of those sample types. Points the paper makes about the study in general: The quantity of clinical and demographic metadata differed by source and by participant and was supplied without curation.

Of note for this clone: Its antigen is currently not known. No base-level quality is on record; no much larger clone is a single base apart.

The immunoSEQ Assay, a bias-controlled multiplex PCR, was used to amplify TCRbeta CDR3 regions from genomic DNA. The authors' analysis ran thus. The number of nucleated cells in each sample was estimated from the amplification of reference gene primers within the assay. Sequence reads were collapsed and filtered to measure the absolute abundance of every unique TCRbeta CDR3 rearrangement. Productive Simpson clonality was computed per sample as the square root of Simpson's diversity index over productive rearrangements. TCRdb obtained this table from immuneACCESS and retained in-frame rearrangements with V and J assigned. These tables miss some clones; where compared with another copy, unresolved V genes account for less than half of the shortfall, and the remainder is unexplained. That table supplies the V and J calls and clone size; D and trimming were determined from the DNA. The sample profile shows around 260,000 clones; about 90% of them were found once. About a tenth of the sample goes to the ten largest clones.

As encoded in the germline V gene, CDR1 is SGHVT while CDR2 is SQSDAQ. The CDR3 goes from the cysteine to the phenylalanine over 15 residues. Only CDR3 DNA remains: 45 bases, in frame from the first base. V loses 4 bases, J loses 1 base, and the germline ends lie 11 bases apart. The sequence joins TRBV7-4 to TRBJ1-5; perhaps TRBD1 is the D gene, with 6 bases matching. The material sequenced was peripheral blood. This clonotype was sampled from a woman in her 70s with COVID-19, enrolled during active disease. At the DNA level, the sequence is TGTGCCAGCAGCTCCGAGGGGGGGAGCAATCAGCCCCAGCATTTT. It is translated as CASSSEGGSNQPQHF. This CDR3, with the reference TRBV7-4 and TRBJ1-5 proteins standing in past its ends, gives the full variable domain GAGVSQSPRYKVAKRGRDVALRCDSISGHVTLYWYRQTLGQGSEVLTYSQSDAQRDKSGRPSGRFSAERPERSVSTLKIQRTEQGDSAVYLCASSSEGGSNQPQHFGDGTRLSIL.